This is a list of T cell receptor beta chains from one sample in a study of spatial heterogeneity in lung cancer. TCRdb reprocessed the 5' RACE reads with MiXCR, giving one entry per CDR3 protein. The sample comprises over 95,000 distinct CDR3 sequences, more than 10% of which are singletons, and more than 20% rests with the top ten. This material consisted of PBMCs, taken at follow-up. The receptor source for this set is a female donor with early-stage non-small cell lung cancer. Each CDR3 is given with its conserved first and last residue. Fields, in order: clone size, V gene, J gene, CDR3 protein. Some rows have no size entry. The others give once, few or many, or a class for an expanded clone.

size: many; V: TRBV20-1; J: TRBJ2-3; CDR3: CSAITVGTGVDTQYF
size: NA; V: TRBV5-1; J: TRBJ2-5; CDR3: CASSHSAPGETQYF
size: few; V: TRBV20-1; J: TRBJ1-1; CDR3: CSATWGTEAFF
size: few; V: TRBV20-1; J: TRBJ1-6; CDR3: CSAMERAAYNSPLHF
size: NA; V: TRBV7-2; J: TRBJ2-1; CDR3: CASSLETSEQFF
size: few; V: TRBV27; J: TRBJ2-7; CDR3: CASSFSGVGSYEQYF
size: many; V: TRBV4-2; J: TRBJ1-1; CDR3: CASSQDGSSDTEAFF
size: NA; V: TRBV20-1; J: TRBJ2-4; CDR3: CSAWVGDKNIQYF
size: few; V: TRBV12-5; J: TRBJ1-2; CDR3: CASGPGGVTYGYTF
size: NA; V: TRBV3-1; J: TRBJ2-3; CDR3: CASSQWDSSTDTQYF
size: many; V: TRBV29-1; J: TRBJ2-5; CDR3: CSVEGTGFRETQYF
size: NA; V: TRBV24-1; J: TRBJ2-5; CDR3: CATSDTYLYQETQYF
size: NA; V: TRBV29-1; J: TRBJ1-5; CDR3: CSVGAGRDQPQHF
size: few; V: TRBV12-3/TRBV12-4; J: TRBJ1-1; CDR3: CASSPGTGGLTLNTEAFF
size: many; V: TRBV27; J: TRBJ2-7; CDR3: CASSLRDGSYEQYF
size: NA; V: TRBV7-3; J: TRBJ1-6; CDR3: CASSFRRDSPLHF
size: few; V: TRBV19; J: TRBJ1-2; CDR3: CASSIEGQNGYTF
size: few; V: TRBV7-9; J: TRBJ2-2; CDR3: CASSFLYGGELFF
size: few; V: TRBV7-2; J: TRBJ1-6; CDR3: CASSQIGRNNSPLHF
size: NA; V: TRBV5-1; J: TRBJ2-1; CDR3: CASSLEQGSYNEQFF
size: many; V: TRBV11-1; J: TRBJ2-1; CDR3: CASSSRQREGHNEQFF
size: few; V: TRBV29-1; J: TRBJ2-4; CDR3: CSVAPDRATKNIQYF